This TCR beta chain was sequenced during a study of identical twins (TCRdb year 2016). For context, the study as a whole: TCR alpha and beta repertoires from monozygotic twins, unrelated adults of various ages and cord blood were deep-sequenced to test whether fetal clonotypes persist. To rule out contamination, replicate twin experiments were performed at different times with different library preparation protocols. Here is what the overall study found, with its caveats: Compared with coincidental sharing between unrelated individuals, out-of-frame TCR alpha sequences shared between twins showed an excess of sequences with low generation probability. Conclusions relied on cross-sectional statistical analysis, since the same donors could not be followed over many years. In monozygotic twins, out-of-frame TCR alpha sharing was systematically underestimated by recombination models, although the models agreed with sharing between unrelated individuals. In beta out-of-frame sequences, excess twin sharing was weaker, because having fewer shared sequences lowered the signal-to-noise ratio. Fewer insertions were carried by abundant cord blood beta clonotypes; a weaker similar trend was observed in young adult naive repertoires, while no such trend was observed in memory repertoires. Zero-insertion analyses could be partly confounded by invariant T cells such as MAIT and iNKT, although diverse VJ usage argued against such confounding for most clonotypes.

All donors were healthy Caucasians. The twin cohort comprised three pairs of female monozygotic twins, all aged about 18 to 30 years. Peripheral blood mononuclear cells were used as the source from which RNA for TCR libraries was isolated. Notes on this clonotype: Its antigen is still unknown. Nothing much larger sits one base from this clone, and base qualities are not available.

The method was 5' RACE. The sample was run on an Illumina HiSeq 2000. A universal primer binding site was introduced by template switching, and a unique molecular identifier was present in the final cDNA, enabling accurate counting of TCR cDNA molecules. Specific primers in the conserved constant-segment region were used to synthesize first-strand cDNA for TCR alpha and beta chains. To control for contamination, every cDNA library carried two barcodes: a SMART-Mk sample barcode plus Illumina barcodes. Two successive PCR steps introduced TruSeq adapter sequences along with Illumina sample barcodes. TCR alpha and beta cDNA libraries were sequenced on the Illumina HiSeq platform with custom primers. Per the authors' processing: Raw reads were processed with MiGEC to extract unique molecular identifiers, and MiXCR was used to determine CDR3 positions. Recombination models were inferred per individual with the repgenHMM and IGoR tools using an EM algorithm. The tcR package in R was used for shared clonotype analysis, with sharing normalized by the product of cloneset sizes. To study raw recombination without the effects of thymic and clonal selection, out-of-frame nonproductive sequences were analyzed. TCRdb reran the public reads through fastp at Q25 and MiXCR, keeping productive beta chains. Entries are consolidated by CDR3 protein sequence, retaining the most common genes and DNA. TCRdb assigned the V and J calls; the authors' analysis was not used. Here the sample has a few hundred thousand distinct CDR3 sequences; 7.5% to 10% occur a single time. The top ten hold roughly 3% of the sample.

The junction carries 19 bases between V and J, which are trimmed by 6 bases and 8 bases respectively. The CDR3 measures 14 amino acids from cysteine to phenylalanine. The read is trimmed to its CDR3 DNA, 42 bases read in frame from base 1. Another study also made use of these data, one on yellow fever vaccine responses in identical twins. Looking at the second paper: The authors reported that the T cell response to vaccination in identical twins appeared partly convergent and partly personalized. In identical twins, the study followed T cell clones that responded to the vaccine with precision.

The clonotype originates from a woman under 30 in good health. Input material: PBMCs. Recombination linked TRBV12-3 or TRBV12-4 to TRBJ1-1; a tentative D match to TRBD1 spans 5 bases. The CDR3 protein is CASSPGGAQGEAFF. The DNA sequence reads TGTGCCAGCAGCCCCGGGGGTGCGCAGGGCGAAGCTTTCTTT.